These 6 T cell receptor beta chains share one sample of origin, sequenced in a study of T cell responses to AZD1222 COVID-19 vaccine. The table came from immunoSEQ multiplex PCR; TCRdb's copy has only in-frame clones and leaves some out. This table has 75,000 to 85,000 clones, roughly 80% appearing once. Sample: peripheral blood, taken 28 days after the second dose of the MenACWY control vaccine. Receptors originate from an adult who received the MenACWY meningococcal vaccine as a control.

This chain uses TRBV7-2 with TRBJ2-1; D not resolved. V was shortened by 2 bases and J by 3 bases, with 14 bases between the two germline ends. The CDR3 spans 16 residues. The V gene's germline CDR1 is SGHTA and CDR2 FQGNSA. The CDR3 nucleotides are TGTGCCAGCAGCTTAACGTTGGGGATGGGCTACAATGAGCAGTTCTTC. This gives the protein CASSLTLGMGYNEQFF.

The rearrangement links TRBV19 to TRBJ2-1; weak D call: TRBD2 (5 bases). Germline lookup yields CDR1 LNHDA and CDR2 SQIVND (reference sequence). The CDR3 is 15 amino acids. Trimming stripped 8 bases from V and 0 bases from J, with 14 bases between. The DNA of the CDR3 is TGTGCCAGTCGGGAAAGGCCGAGCTCCTACAATGAGCAGTTCTTC. Amino acids: CASRERPSSYNEQFF.

The V call is TRBV5-6, the J call TRBJ1-2, with D unclear. Per the germline V gene, CDR1 is SGHDT and CDR2 is YYEEEE. V was trimmed by 0 bases and J by 0 bases, leaving 9 bases between them. The CDR3 sequence is 15 residues long. The CDR3 region is CASSLGGSSNYGYTF. For the CDR3, the DNA is TGTGCCAGCAGCTTGGGAGGGTCGTCTAACTATGGCTACACCTTC. Based on the CDR3 plus reference TRBV5-6 and TRBJ1-2, the full variable domain is DAGVTQSPTHLIKTRGQQVTLRCSPKSGHDTVSWYQQALGQGPQFIFQYYEEEERQRGNFPDRFSGHQFPNYSSELNVNALLLGDSALYLCASSLGGSSNYGYTFGSGTRLTVV.

The chain uses TRBV19 and TRBJ1-6, with 9 bases fitting TRBD1. CDR1 LNHDA and CDR2 SQIVND come from the germline V gene (reference sequence). CDR3 length: 16 amino acids. Trimming at V came to 2 bases and at J to 7 bases, leaving 6 bases not matched to a gene. The CDR3 spells CASSIIPGTGNSPLHF. The CDR3 DNA is TGTGCCAGTAGTATAATTCCTGGGACAGGGAATTCACCCCTCCACTTT.

The sample holds one count of this clone. The rearrangement uses TRBV4-2 and TRBJ2-1; D is perhaps TRBD2 (6 bases). The germline V gene has CDR1 LGHNA and CDR2 YNFKEQ. Deletions cut 2 bases from V and 3 bases from J, with 11 bases between. The CDR3 is made up of 15 amino acids. CDR3 bases: TGTGCCAGCAGCCAACCGGGAGAGAACTACAATGAGCAGTTCTTC. This encodes CASSQPGENYNEQFF.

The rearrangement joins TRBV5-1 to TRBJ1-4, with D unclear. Germline CDR1 and CDR2: SGHRS and YFSETQ. The CDR3 is made up of 12 amino acids. V was clipped by 1 base and J by 12 bases, with 10 bases between them. DNA for the CDR3: TGCGCCAGCAGCTTGCCGGGAAGGGAACTGTTTTTT. This encodes CASSLPGRELFF.